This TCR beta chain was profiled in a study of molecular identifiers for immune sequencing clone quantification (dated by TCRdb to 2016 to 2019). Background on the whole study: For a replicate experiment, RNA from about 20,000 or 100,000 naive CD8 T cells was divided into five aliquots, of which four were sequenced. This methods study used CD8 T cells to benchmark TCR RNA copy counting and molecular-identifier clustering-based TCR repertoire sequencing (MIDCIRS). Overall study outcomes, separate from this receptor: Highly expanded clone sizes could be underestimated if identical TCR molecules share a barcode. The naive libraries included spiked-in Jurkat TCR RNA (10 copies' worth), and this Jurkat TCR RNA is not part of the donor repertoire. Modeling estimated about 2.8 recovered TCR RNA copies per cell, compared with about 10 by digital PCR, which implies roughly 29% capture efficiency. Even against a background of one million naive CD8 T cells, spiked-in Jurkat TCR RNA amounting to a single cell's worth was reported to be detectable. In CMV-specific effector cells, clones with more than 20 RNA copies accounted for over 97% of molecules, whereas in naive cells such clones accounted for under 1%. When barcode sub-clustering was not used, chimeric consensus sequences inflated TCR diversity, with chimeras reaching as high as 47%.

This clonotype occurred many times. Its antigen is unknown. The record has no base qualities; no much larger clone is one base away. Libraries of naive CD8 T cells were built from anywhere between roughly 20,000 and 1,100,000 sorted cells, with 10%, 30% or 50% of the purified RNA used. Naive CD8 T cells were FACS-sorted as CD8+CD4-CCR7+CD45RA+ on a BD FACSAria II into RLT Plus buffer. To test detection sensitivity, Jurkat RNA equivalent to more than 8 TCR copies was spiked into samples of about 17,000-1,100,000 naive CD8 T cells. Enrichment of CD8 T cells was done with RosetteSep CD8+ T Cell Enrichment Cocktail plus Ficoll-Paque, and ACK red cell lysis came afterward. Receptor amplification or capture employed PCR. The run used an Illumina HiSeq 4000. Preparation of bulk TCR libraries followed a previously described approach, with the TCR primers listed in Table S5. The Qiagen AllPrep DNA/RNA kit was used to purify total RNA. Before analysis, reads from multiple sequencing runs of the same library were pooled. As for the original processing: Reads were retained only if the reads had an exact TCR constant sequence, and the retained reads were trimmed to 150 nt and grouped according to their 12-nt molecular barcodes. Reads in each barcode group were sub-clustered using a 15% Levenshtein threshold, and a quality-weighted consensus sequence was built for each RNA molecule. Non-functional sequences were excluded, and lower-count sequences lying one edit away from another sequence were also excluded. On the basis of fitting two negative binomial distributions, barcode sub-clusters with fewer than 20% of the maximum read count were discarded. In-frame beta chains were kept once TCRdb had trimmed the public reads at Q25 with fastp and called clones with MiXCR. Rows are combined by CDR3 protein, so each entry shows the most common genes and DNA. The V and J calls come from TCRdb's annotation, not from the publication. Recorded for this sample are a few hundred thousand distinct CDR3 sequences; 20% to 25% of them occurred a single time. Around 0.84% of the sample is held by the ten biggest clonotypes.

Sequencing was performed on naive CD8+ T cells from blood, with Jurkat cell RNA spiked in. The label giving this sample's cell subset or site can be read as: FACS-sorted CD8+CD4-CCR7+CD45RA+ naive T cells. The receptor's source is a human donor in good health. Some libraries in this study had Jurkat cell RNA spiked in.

The CDR3 is CASSYTDGGTEAFF. The nucleotides read TGTGCCAGCAGTTATACCGACGGGGGAACTGAAGCTTTCTTT. Recombination linked TRBV6-2 or TRBV6-3 to TRBJ1-1; D gene: possibly TRBD1, on 5 matching bases. The V end loses 3 bases and the J end loses 5 bases, and a stretch of 13 bases separates them. Spanning cysteine to phenylalanine, the CDR3 consists of 14 amino acids. The retained sequence is limited to the CDR3, 42 bases, with the frame set at the first base. Via the germline V gene, CDR1 is MNHEY and CDR2 SVGEGT.